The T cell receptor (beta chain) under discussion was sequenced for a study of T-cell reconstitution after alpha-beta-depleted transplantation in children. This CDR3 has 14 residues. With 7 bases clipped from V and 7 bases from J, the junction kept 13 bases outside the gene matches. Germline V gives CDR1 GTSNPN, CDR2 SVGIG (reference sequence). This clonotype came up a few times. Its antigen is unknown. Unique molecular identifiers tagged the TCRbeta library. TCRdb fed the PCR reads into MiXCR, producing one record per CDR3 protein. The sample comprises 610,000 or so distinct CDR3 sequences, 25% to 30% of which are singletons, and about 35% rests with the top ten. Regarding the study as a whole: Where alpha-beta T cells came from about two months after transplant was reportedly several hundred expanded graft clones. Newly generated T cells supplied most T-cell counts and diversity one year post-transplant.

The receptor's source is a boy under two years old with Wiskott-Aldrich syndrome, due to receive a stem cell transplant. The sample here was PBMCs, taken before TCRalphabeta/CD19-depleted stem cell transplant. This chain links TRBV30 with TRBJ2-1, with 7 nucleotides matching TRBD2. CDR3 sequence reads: CALEQAPGGNEQFF. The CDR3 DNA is TGTGCCTTGGAACAGGCGCCCGGGGGGAATGAGCAGTTCTTC. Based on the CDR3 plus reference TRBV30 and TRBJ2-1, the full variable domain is SQTIHQWPATLVQPVGSPLSLECTVEGTSNPNLYWYRQAAGRGLQLLFYSVGIGQISSEVPQNLSASRPQDRQFILSSKKLLLSDSGFYLCALEQAPGGNEQFFGPGTRLTVL.